These 5 T cell receptor beta chains came from one sample sequenced in a study of shared clonotypes between healthy human individuals. In the naive CD8 group, cells lacked CD45RO and were positively selected for CCR7, so terminally differentiated effector memory CD45RA+ cells were left out. Profiled with immunoSEQ multiplex PCR; TCRdb holds only in-frame clones, not every one. The repertoire holds 630,000 or so clones, with 95% to 98% as singletons. The specimen was naive CD8+ T cells sorted from blood. Receptors were obtained from a man aged 25 to 40 in good health.

A single count supports this clone. The J gene is TRBJ2-7, the V gene TRBV7-8; 10 positions match TRBD1. The CDR3 covers 16 residues. Trimming cost V 2 bases and J 2 bases; bases outside gene matches: 6. The germline gives CDR1 SGHVS, CDR2 FQNEAQ. The DNA of the CDR3 is TGTGCCAGCAGCTTATCCGGGACAGGGGCTACCTACGAGCAGTACTTC. Its protein is CASSLSGTGATYEQYF. The variable domain in full, completed from reference TRBV7-8 and TRBJ2-7, reads GAGVSQSPRYKVAKRGQDVALRCDPISGHVSLFWYQQALGQGPEFLTYFQNEAQLDKSGLPSDRFFAERPEGSVSTLKIQRTQQEDSAVYLCASSLSGTGATYEQYFGPGTRLTVT.

The chain recombines TRBV29-1 with TRBJ2-5; tentative D call: TRBD2 (10 bases). The CDR3 runs 19 residues. V shed 2 bases and J shed 2 bases, with 27 bases lying between them. CDR1 and CDR2 (germline): SQVTM, ANQGSEA. The CDR3 nucleotides read TGCAGCGTTGAACCTGGGACAGGGTGGACTAGCGGAACTCAAGAGACCCAGTACTTC. Amino acids: CSVEPGTGWTSGTQETQYF.

This clone was seen just once. This rearrangement joins TRBV30 to TRBJ2-7; D remains ambiguous. The CDR3 runs 13 residues. The germline V gene encodes CDR1 GTSNPN and CDR2 SVGIG (reference sequence). V lost 0 bases and J 2 bases, leaving 8 bases between the germline ends. CDR3 in amino acids: CAWSVSVTYEQYF. DNA for the CDR3: TGTGCCTGGAGTGTATCCGTAACCTACGAGCAGTACTTC.

The CDR3 DNA sequence: TGTGCCAGCAGCCCATTGGGACAGGGGATTGACAATGAGCAGTTCTTC. Its translation is CASSPLGQGIDNEQFF. The rearrangement links TRBV7-9 to TRBJ2-1; the match to TRBD1 covers 10 bases. Trimming took 5 bases from V and 5 from J; bases not matched to a gene: 9. The germline CDR1 and CDR2 sequences are SEHNR and FQNEAQ (reference sequence). This CDR3 has 16 amino acids. Based on the CDR3 plus reference TRBV7-9 and TRBJ2-1, the full variable domain is DTGVSQNPRHKITKRGQNVTFRCDPISEHNRLYWYRQTLGQGPEFLTYFQNEAQLEKSRLLSDRFSAERPKGSFSTLEIQRTEQGDSAMYLCASSPLGQGIDNEQFFGPGTRLTVL.

The J gene is TRBJ2-1, the V gene TRBV5-5; D may be TRBD1 (5 bases). The V end was cut by 4 bases, the J end by 9 bases, with 17 bases between. From germline, CDR1 is SGHKS and CDR2 YYEKEE (reference sequence). The CDR3 is 14 amino acids. The DNA of the CDR3 is TGTGCCAGCAGCGACAGCATTCTAGGCGGTGAGCAGTTCTTC. It yields the protein CASSDSILGGEQFF.